The 20 T cell receptor beta chains in this list originate from one sample, sequenced in a study of blood T cell repertoires in COVID-19. Profiling relied on immunoSEQ multiplex PCR, and the TCRdb table lists in-frame clones only, not all of them. The profile shows about 82,000 clones, just under 80% of them singletons. Sequencing was carried out using peripheral blood. These receptors were collected from a man between 60 and 75 years old with COVID-19, enrolled during active disease.

The chain employs TRBV2 and TRBJ1-5; 9 nucleotides line up with TRBD1. Germline V gene lookup returns CDR1 SNHLY and CDR2 FYNNEI. CDR3 size: 18 residues. Trimming took 5 bases from V and 0 from J; bases not matched to a gene: 11. The CDR3 bases are TGTGCCAGCAGTAAAGACCGGGACAGGGACTATAGCAATCAGCCCCAGCATTTT. Amino acid sequence: CASSKDRDRDYSNQPQHF. Looking up the rest from reference TRBV2 and TRBJ1-5 gives the full variable domain: EPEVTQTPSHQVTQMGQEVILRCVPISNHLYFYWYRQILGQKVEFLVSFYNNEISEKSEIFDDQFSVERPDGSNFTLKIRSTKLEDSAMYFCASSKDRDRDYSNQPQHFGDGTRLSIL.

The chain joins TRBV7-3 to TRBJ2-3; 7 positions agree with TRBD2. CDR3 length: 15 amino acids. J lost 6 bases, V lost 4 bases, and 10 bases had no gene match. Germline assignment: CDR1 SGHTA and CDR2 FQGTGA. CDR3 nucleotide sequence: TGTGCCAGCAGCTCAAGCGGGAAAGGAATCGATACGCAGTATTTT. It translates to CASSSSGKGIDTQYF.

In its sample, this clone was seen a few times. CDR3 amino acids: CASSQGGGIEKLFF. The CDR3 DNA follows: TGCGCCAGCAGCCAAGGTGGGGGGATCGAAAAACTGTTTTTT. The gene calls are TRBV4-1 and TRBJ1-4; D perhaps matches TRBD1 (5 bases). CDR1 MGHRA and CDR2 YSYEKL come from the germline V gene. V lost 1 base and J 8 bases, leaving 11 bases between the germline ends. The CDR3 contains 14 residues.

The chain combines TRBV7-2 with TRBJ2-7, with TRBD2 matching 10 bases. Germline assignment: CDR1 SGHTA and CDR2 FQGNSA. V lost 5 bases to trimming and J lost 2 bases; unmatched junction nucleotides: 3. The CDR3 is made up of 14 amino acids. The CDR3 is CASSTSGEPYEQYF. Written as DNA, the CDR3 is TGTGCCAGCAGCACTAGCGGGGAACCCTACGAGCAGTACTTC.

This clone was detected a few times. The chain couples TRBV11-3 to TRBJ2-5; TRBD2 might be the D (5 bases). Trimming removed 5 bases from V and 5 bases from J, with 9 bases in between. The CDR3 runs to 12 residues. Germline lookup yields CDR1 SGHNT and CDR2 YENEEA. CDR3 sequence: CASSKAVETQYF. The CDR3 nucleotides read TGTGCCAGCAGCAAAGCGGTCGAGACCCAGTACTTC.

The V call is TRBV24-1, the J call TRBJ2-3; D gene uncertain. V lost 3 bases, J lost 2 bases, and 8 bases lay in between. The CDR3 consists of 14 residues. Germline V gives CDR1 KGHDR, CDR2 SFDVKD. CDR3 protein: CATSDAKFTDTQYF. The CDR3 DNA sequence: TGTGCCACCAGTGATGCGAAGTTCACAGATACGCAGTATTTT.

J is TRBJ2-1 and V is TRBV19; D uncertain. This CDR3 comprises 14 residues. Germline CDR1 and CDR2: LNHDA and SQIVND (reference sequence). V lost 5 bases and J 0 bases, leaving 8 bases between the germline ends. The CDR3 nucleotides are TGTGCCAGTAGTGAGCGTGGCTCCTACAATGAGCAGTTCTTC. Translated: CASSERGSYNEQFF.

This clone appeared a single time. The J gene is TRBJ1-2, the V gene TRBV5-1; D remains ambiguous. V was shortened by 4 bases and J by 8 bases, with 15 bases between the two germline ends. CDR3 size: 13 residues. Germline CDR1 is SGHRS and CDR2 is YFSETQ. The CDR3 DNA reads as TGCGCCAGCAGCATGGGCCCCGCGGGGGGCTACACCTTC. Translation gives CASSMGPAGGYTF.

CDR3 sequence reads: CASSLARNSYGYTF. CDR3 coding DNA: TGTGCCAGCAGCTTGGCCCGAAATAGCTATGGCTACACCTTC. J is TRBJ1-2 and V is TRBV5-6; D is ambiguous. Germline V gene lookup returns CDR1 SGHDT and CDR2 YYEEEE. V lost 0 bases and J 4 bases, leaving 10 bases between the germline ends. The CDR3 is 14 residues long. Looking up the rest from reference TRBV5-6 and TRBJ1-2 gives the full variable domain: DAGVTQSPTHLIKTRGQQVTLRCSPKSGHDTVSWYQQALGQGPQFIFQYYEEEERQRGNFPDRFSGHQFPNYSSELNVNALLLGDSALYLCASSLARNSYGYTFGSGTRLTVV.

The gene calls are TRBV7-6 and TRBJ2-7; 13 bases are shared with TRBD2. The CDR3 length is 15 residues. Germline CDR1 and CDR2: SGHVS and FNYEAQ. With 3 bases clipped from V and 6 bases from J, the junction kept 5 bases outside the gene matches. CDR3 protein: CASSFLLAGGGEQYF. Here the CDR3 DNA reads TGTGCCAGCAGCTTCCTACTAGCGGGAGGGGGCGAGCAGTACTTC.

The rearrangement uses TRBV7-9 and TRBJ2-1; TRBD2 matches at 9 bases. The CDR3 runs to 16 residues. J gave up 5 bases and V 3 bases, and 8 bases lay outside the gene matches. Per germline, CDR1 SEHNR and CDR2 FQNEAQ (reference sequence). Here the CDR3 DNA reads TGTGCCAGCAGCTTCCAGGCGGGGGGGAGACACAATGAGCAGTTCTTC. Amino acids: CASSFQAGGRHNEQFF.

The sample holds a few counts of this clone. The V call is TRBV30, the J call TRBJ1-1; possible D gene TRBD1, 5 bases. This CDR3 spans 10 amino acids. Germline V gene data show CDR1 as GTSNPN and CDR2 as SVGIG (reference sequence). The DNA of the CDR3 is TGTGCTTCGGGGGGGGTGGTGGCTTTCTTT. It translates to CASGGVVAFF.

A single count supports this clone. In this CDR3 the conserved last residue, phenylalanine or tryptophan, is missing, so a read error is likely. The DNA is omitted, as the CDR3 cannot be located on it reliably, and the CDR3 follows TCRdb's listing. This rearrangement joins TRBV27 to TRBJ2-3; the table's D gene call, TRBD1, was not cross checked with the DNA. Germline V lookup: CDR1 MNHEY, CDR2 SMNVEV (reference sequence). The CDR3 spans 12 amino acids, including both terminal residues. Here the CDR3 reads CATPSPQGQVFA.

The V and J genes are TRBV6-6 and TRBJ2-7; D is possibly TRBD2 (6 bases). Trimming stripped 7 bases from V and 4 bases from J, with 20 bases between. From germline, CDR1 is MNHNY and CDR2 SVGAGI (reference sequence). The CDR3 has 15 residues. Written as DNA, the CDR3 is TGTGCCAGCAAGACTCAGGAGGGCTATAGATACGAGCAGTACTTC. Its protein product is CASKTQEGYRYEQYF.

This clone was seen more than once but under ten times. The chain links TRBV10-2 to TRBJ1-6; TRBD1 aligns across 7 bases. Germline V lookup: CDR1 WSHSY, CDR2 SAAADI. The CDR3 totals 14 residues. Losses at the gene ends were 6 bases for V and 7 bases for J; bases not matched to a gene: 6. The CDR3 spells CASRTGTENSPLHF. CDR3 DNA sequence: TGCGCCAGCAGAACCGGGACAGAAAATTCACCCCTCCACTTT.

The gene calls are TRBV10-3 and TRBJ1-4; TRBD1 matches 10 bases. The V gene end was trimmed by 10 bases and the J gene end by 8 bases; junction bases not matched to a gene: 22. This CDR3 is 18 amino acids long. Per the germline V gene, CDR1 is ENHRY and CDR2 is SYGVKD. The CDR3 DNA sequence: TGTGCCAGCCCACCCCCGGGACAGGGGTCGAAAGGGGGGGAAAAACTGTTTTTT. Its translation: CASPPPGQGSKGGEKLFF.

This clone was recorded only once. This rearrangement joins TRBV7-8 to TRBJ2-7, with D perhaps matching TRBD2 (6 bases). V dropped 1 base and J dropped 0 bases, with 13 bases sitting between them. The CDR3 sequence is 16 residues long. CDR1 and CDR2 from the germline V gene are SGHVS and FQNEAQ. CDR3 in DNA: TGTGCCAGCAGCTTAGTTGGGGACTCTAGCTCCTACGAGCAGTACTTC. Translation: CASSLVGDSSSYEQYF.

V usage is TRBV7-9 and J usage is TRBJ1-1, with a weak D call TRBD1 (6 bases). Germline-derived CDR1 and CDR2 are SEHNR and FQNEAQ (reference sequence). The V end lost 0 bases, the J end lost 3 bases, and 11 bases lay between the germline ends. The CDR3 consists of 15 residues. The CDR3 DNA sequence: TGTGCCAGCAGCTTAGCCAGGGGTCTGGACACTGAAGCTTTCTTT. Its protein product is CASSLARGLDTEAFF.

The V gene is TRBV9, the J gene TRBJ2-5; 9 bases match TRBD1. Trimming at V came to 4 bases and at J to 3 bases, leaving 4 bases not matched to a gene. The CDR3 is made up of 14 amino acids. Looked up from germline, CDR1 is SGDLS and CDR2 is YYNGEE. The CDR3 region is CASSSRTGEETQYF. The CDR3 DNA reads TGTGCCAGCAGCTCCCGGACAGGGGAAGAGACCCAGTACTTC.

J is TRBJ2-5 and V is TRBV19, with 9 positions matching TRBD1. V was pared by 5 bases and J by 5 bases, with 9 bases of the junction left unmatched. This CDR3 has 15 amino acids. Germline assignment: CDR1 LNHDA and CDR2 SQIVND (reference sequence). As DNA, the CDR3 is TGTGCCAGTAGTCCCCCGGGACAGGGAGGGGAGACCCAGTACTTC. Residues: CASSPPGQGGETQYF.